The T cell receptor beta chain under discussion was sequenced for a study of beta chain features in type 1 diabetes (dated by TCRdb to about 2018). General notes on the study: Mean age, gender distribution, total cell number and subset yield were not different between patients and healthy donors. The study compared TCRB repertoires of sorted circulating CD4+ T cell subsets between recently diagnosed type 1 diabetes patients and matched healthy donors. Regulatory and stem cell-like memory subsets were isolated from only 8 patients and roughly eight healthy donors, whereas naive and central memory subsets came from all 30 or so donors. A total of roughly 99 million sorted cells were examined across all samples, and the number of cells per subset was strongly correlated with RNA yield. General conclusions and limits of the study: Shorter templates might be favored by PCR, yet because patient and control samples were amplified and corrected together, any such skew would affect both groups equally. Sequencing cDNA rather than genomic DNA could over-represent highly expressing activated cells, although activation and CD3 levels did not differ between groups. Only small numbers of individuals were included in the HLA sub-analyses, which left unresolved whether HLA type had any influence on TCRB rearrangement. Naive, central memory and regulatory TCRB repertoires appeared to be more similar among patients than among healthy donors. In all four CD4+ subsets, TCRB CDR3 length was moderately but significantly shorter in type 1 diabetes patients. Patients with type 1 diabetes made fewer insertions and deleted more nucleotides at VDJ recombination sites, implying thymic rearrangement abnormalities.

This clone was detected a few times. No antigen is known for it. Per-nucleotide qualities are absent, and no much larger clonotype sits a single base away. The CDR3, from cysteine to phenylalanine, totals 14 residues. Solely the CDR3 DNA is kept, with 42 bases framed from the first base. Trimming removed 0 bases from V and 2 bases from J; the gene matches leave 1 base unexplained. Taken from the germline V gene, the CDR1 and CDR2 loops are SGDLS and YYNGEE. The entire amount of isolated RNA was reverse transcribed using the High Capacity cDNA Reverse Transcription Kit, so the sequenced TCRB transcripts were expressed ones. Naive, central memory and regulatory T cell samples underwent deep immunoSEQ sequencing, averaging around 4 million total reads per sample. Sorted cells were lysed in RLT buffer and RNA was extracted with DNase-treated RNeasy Micro or Mini kits, depending on cell number. Each cell subset was processed separately to prevent cross-contamination, with patient and healthy donor samples processed together. The immunoSEQ multiplex PCR was used to amplify TCRB sequences from cDNA, yielding 87-bp fragments that span the CDR3 region. Sequencing of the amplicons was performed on the Illumina HiSeq platform. Per the authors' processing: PCR bias was corrected computationally using synthetic template baselines, and reads within Hamming distance 2 were collapsed, with unmergeable singletons discarded. Reads were aligned to IMGT to assign V, D and J genes, CDR3 length, and insertions or deletions at six rearrangement sites. Within each subset, clonotype counts were normalized to sorted cell number, after which true diversity and Gini coefficients were computed with the tcR R package. Repertoire sharing was quantified using the overlap coefficient calculated on TCRB nucleotide sequences. TCRdb retrieved this table from immuneACCESS and kept in-frame rearrangements only. Not all clones are present; in checked studies, unresolved V genes account for under half, and no reason is known for the remainder. V and J calls and clone size come straight from that table; D and trimming were deduced from the DNA. The sample records nearly 350,000 clones, approximately 9.9% of which are singletons. The top ten hold around 1% of the sample.

Each donor gave one peripheral blood draw, roughly 120 mL on average, collected into heparinised tubes. A BD FACSAria II was used to sort naive, central memory, regulatory and stem cell-like memory CD4+ T cells with a panel that included CD45RO, CCR7, CD25, CD127, CD95 and CD27. Every sorted population had a purity above 95%. PBMCs were separated immediately by Lymphoprep density gradient centrifugation and were stained directly, without being cultured. Samples were stained and sorted in pairs, with one healthy donor and one patient per experiment, so that batch effects were minimized. The TCR was taken from a man aged 30-40 years with type 1 diabetes. The chain is encoded by TRBV9 joined to TRBJ2-7, with 8 junctional bases fitting TRBD1. Input material: central memory CD4+ T cells from blood. CDR3 sequence: CASSVEDRAYEQYF. The sequenced DNA is TGTGCCAGCAGCGTAGAGGACAGGGCCTACGAGCAGTACTTC.